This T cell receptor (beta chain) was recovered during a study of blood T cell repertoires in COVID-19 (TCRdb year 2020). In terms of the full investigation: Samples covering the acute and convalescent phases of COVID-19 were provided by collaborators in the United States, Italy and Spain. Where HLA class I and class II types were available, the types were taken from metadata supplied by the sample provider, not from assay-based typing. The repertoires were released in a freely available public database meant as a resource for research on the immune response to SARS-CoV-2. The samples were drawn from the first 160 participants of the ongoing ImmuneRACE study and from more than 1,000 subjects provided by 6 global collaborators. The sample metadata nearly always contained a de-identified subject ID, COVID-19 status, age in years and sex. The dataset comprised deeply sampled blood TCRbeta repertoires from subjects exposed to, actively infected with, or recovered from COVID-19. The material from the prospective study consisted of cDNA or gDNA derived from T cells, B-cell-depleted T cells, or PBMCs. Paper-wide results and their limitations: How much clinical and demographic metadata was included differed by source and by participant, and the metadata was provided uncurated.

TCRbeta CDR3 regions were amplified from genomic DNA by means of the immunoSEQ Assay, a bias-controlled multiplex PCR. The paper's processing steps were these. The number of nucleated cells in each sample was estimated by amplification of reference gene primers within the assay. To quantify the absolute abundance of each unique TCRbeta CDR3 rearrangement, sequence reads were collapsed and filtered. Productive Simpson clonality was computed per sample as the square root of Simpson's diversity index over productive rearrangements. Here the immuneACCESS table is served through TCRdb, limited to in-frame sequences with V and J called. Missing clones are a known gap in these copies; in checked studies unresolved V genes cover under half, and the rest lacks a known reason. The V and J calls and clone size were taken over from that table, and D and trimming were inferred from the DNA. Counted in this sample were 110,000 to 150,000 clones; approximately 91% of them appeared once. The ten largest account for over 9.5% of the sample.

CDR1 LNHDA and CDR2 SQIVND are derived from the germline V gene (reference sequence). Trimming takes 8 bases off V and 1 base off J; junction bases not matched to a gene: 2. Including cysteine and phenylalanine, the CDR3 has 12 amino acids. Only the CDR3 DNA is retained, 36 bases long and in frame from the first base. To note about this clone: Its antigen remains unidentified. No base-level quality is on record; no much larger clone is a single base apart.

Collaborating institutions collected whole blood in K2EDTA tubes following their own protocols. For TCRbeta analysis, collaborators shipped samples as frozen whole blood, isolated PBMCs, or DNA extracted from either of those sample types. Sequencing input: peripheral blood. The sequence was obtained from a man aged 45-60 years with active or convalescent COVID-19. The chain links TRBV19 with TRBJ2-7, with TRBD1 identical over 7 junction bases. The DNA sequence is TGTGCCAGTTTGGGACAGTCCTACGAGCAGTACTTC. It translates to CASLGQSYEQYF.